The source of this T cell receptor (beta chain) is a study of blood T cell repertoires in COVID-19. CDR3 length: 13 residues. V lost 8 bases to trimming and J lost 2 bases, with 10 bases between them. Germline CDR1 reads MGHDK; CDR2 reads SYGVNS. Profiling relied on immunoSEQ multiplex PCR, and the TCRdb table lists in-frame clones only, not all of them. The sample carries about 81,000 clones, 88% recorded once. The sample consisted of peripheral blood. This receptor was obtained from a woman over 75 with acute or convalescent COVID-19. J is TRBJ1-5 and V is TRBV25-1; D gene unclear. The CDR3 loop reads CASGEVGNQPQHF. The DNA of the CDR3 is TGTGCCAGCGGGGAGGTGGGCAATCAGCCCCAGCATTTT.